What follows are 26 T cell receptor beta chains derived from one specimen sequenced in a study of blood T cells in healthy people across ages. For the second PCR, which ran for about 6 to 12 cycles, a sample-barcoded 5' primer and a J-beta primer mix were used. Each CDR3 protein gets one entry after TCRdb re-called the 5' RACE reads with MiXCR. The table has roughly 730,000 distinct CDR3 sequences, approximately 60% seen once. Sequencing input: blood. The source is a man aged 35 to 55 in good health.

The rearrangement joins TRBV11-2 to TRBJ2-1; D unclear. The J call is in doubt because the DNA end fits TRBJ2-7 better. Germline V gene sequence: CDR1 SGHAT, CDR2 FQNNGV. The CDR3 loop spans 12 amino acids. This chain's CDR3 is CASSFTVNEQYF. The CDR3 region has the DNA TGTGCCAGCAGCTTTACCGTGAATGAGCAGTACTTC.

Written as DNA, the CDR3 is TGCAGTGCTAGGTTCCCCGGAACAGATACGCAGTATTTT. Protein sequence: CSARFPGTDTQYF. The rearrangement joins TRBV20-1 to TRBJ2-3, with D unresolved. V lost 3 bases to trimming and J lost 3 bases, with 10 bases between them. Germline CDR1 DFQATT, CDR2 SNEGSKA (reference sequence). This CDR3 contains 13 residues.

J is TRBJ2-3 and V is TRBV20-1; 8 bases agree with TRBD1. The CDR3 has 14 amino acids. V gave up 1 base and J gave up 6 bases; unmatched junction bases: 6. Looked up from germline, CDR1 is DFQATT and CDR2 is SNEGSKA (reference sequence). CDR3 region: CSARVAGGKDTQYF. The CDR3 DNA follows: TGCAGTGCTAGAGTGGCAGGGGGCAAGGATACGCAGTATTTT.

Only a few counts were recorded for this clonotype. This chain joins TRBV9 and TRBJ1-1; tentatively, D is TRBD1 (5 bases). The CDR3 runs 13 residues. CDR1 is SGDLS, CDR2 YYNGEE, per germline. V dropped 4 bases and J dropped 6 bases, with 13 bases sitting between them. CDR3 nucleotides: TGTGCCAGCAGCCGGACGGGGGGGGCTGAAGCTTTCTTT. Protein sequence: CASSRTGGAEAFF. Combining the CDR3 with reference TRBV9 and TRBJ1-1 gives the whole variable domain DSGVTQTPKHLITATGQRVTLRCSPRSGDLSVYWYQQSLDQGLQFLIQYYNGEERAKGNILERFSAQQFPDLHSELNLSSLELGDSALYFCASSRTGGAEAFFGQGTRLTVV.

The rearrangement links TRBV7-2 to TRBJ2-4; the D gene is possibly TRBD2 (5 bases). The DNA end is a closer match to TRBJ2-7, so the J assignment may be wrong. The CDR3 has 15 residues. Germline V CDR1 and CDR2: SGHTA, FQGNSA. CDR3 sequence (DNA): TGTGCCAGCAGCCCAAGGCCGCGGGCTATGTACGAGCAGTACTTC. Protein: CASSPRPRAMYEQYF.

V usage is TRBV11-2 and J usage is TRBJ2-1, with TRBD1 as a possible D gene (5 bases). The CDR3 consists of 15 residues. Per the germline V gene, CDR1 is SGHAT and CDR2 is FQNNGV. V lost 2 bases and J lost 9, with 17 bases in between. Here the CDR3 reads CASSLIAGIEGEQFF. In nucleotides, the CDR3 is TGTGCCAGCAGCTTAATTGCAGGGATAGAAGGTGAGCAGTTCTTC.

This clonotype was observed a few times. V and J are TRBV4-3 and TRBJ1-1; a possible D gene is TRBD1 (6 bases). CDR1 is LGHNA and CDR2 is YSLEER in the germline V gene. V lost 6 bases, J lost 4 bases, and 18 bases lay in between. The CDR3 consists of 15 residues. The CDR3 loop reads CASSFGGRSGTEAFF. The CDR3 region has the DNA TGCGCCAGCAGTTTTGGGGGCCGAAGCGGCACTGAAGCTTTCTTT.

This clonotype was detected a few times. This chain links TRBV10-3 with TRBJ1-2; D is ambiguous. The CDR3 length is 12 residues. V was shortened by 10 bases and J by 6 bases, with 15 bases between the two germline ends. The germline CDR1 and CDR2 sequences are ENHRY and SYGVKD. Here the CDR3 DNA reads TGTGCCACAAGCTGGGAGAATGATGGCTACACCTTC. Translating it yields CATSWENDGYTF.

This clonotype was seen only a few times. The rearrangement joins TRBV2 to TRBJ1-2; perhaps TRBD1 as D (5 bases). Germline V lookup: CDR1 SNHLY, CDR2 FYNNEI. V lost 4 bases and J 6 bases, leaving 12 bases between the germline ends. CDR3 length: 13 residues. For the CDR3, the DNA is TGTGCCAGCAGTGCTAGGACACAACATGGCTACACCTTC. Translating it yields CASSARTQHGYTF. Filled out from reference TRBV2 and TRBJ1-2, the complete variable domain reads EPEVTQTPSHQVTQMGQEVILRCVPISNHLYFYWYRQILGQKVEFLVSFYNNEISEKSEIFDDQFSVERPDGSNFTLKIRSTKLEDSAMYFCASSARTQHGYTFGSGTRLTVV.

This clonotype was seen repeatedly, ten times or more. This rearrangement joins TRBV10-3 to TRBJ2-7; 7 bases are a match to TRBD2. The V gene end was trimmed by 9 bases and the J gene end by 6 bases; junction bases not matched to a gene: 17. Per the germline V gene, CDR1 is ENHRY and CDR2 is SYGVKD. The CDR3 covers 15 residues. CDR3 amino acids: CAISSEGGLLSEQYF. The CDR3 DNA sequence: TGTGCCATATCATCAGAGGGAGGGCTTTTGAGCGAGCAGTACTTC.

This clonotype was detected only a few times. The chain has TRBV10-3 and TRBJ1-6, with D unclear. Trimming stripped 0 bases from V and 10 bases from J, with 10 bases between. CDR1 ENHRY and CDR2 SYGVKD come from the germline V gene. This CDR3 comprises 14 residues. The CDR3: CAISESTGGSPLHF. The CDR3 DNA follows: TGTGCCATCAGTGAGTCGACCGGTGGATCACCCCTCCACTTT.

V gene TRBV20-1 combines with J gene TRBJ1-6, with 7 bases lining up with TRBD1. Germline lookup yields CDR1 DFQATT and CDR2 SNEGSKA (reference sequence). The J segment lost 8 bases and the V segment lost 5 bases, leaving 6 bases of the junction unmatched. The CDR3 spans 13 residues. The DNA for the CDR3 is TGCAGTGCTCCGACAGGGACCCATTCACCCCTCCACTTT. Amino acid sequence: CSAPTGTHSPLHF.

V and J are TRBV6-2 or TRBV6-3 and TRBJ1-5; D unresolved. CDR3 length: 12 residues. Germline V gene lookup returns CDR1 MNHEY and CDR2 SVGEGT. Deletions cut 2 bases from V and 5 bases from J, with 4 bases between. The CDR3 region is CASSYGDQPQHF. CDR3 DNA: TGTGCCAGCAGTTACGGGGATCAGCCCCAGCATTTT.

This chain links TRBV4-1 with TRBJ1-5; 8 bases line up with TRBD1. The CDR3 is 15 residues long. V dropped 4 bases and J dropped 3; count of bases not matched to a gene: 5. CDR1 and CDR2 (germline): MGHRA, YSYEKL. The CDR3 protein is CASSLRQGTNQPQHF. The CDR3 nucleotides read TGCGCCAGCAGCCTTAGACAGGGGACCAATCAGCCCCAGCATTTT.

V gene TRBV6-2 or TRBV6-3 combines with J gene TRBJ2-5, with 9 bases that match TRBD2. The CDR3 loop spans 15 amino acids. Germline loops: CDR1 MNHEY, CDR2 SVGEGT. V lost 7 bases to trimming and J lost 11 bases; unmatched junction nucleotides: 17. The CDR3 DNA follows: TGTGCCAGCATCCAAGGGACTAGCATATTCAATGAGCAGTACTTC. Protein: CASIQGTSIFNEQYF.

This clonotype was detected a few times. The rearrangement uses TRBV29-1 and TRBJ2-5; 10 bases are a match to TRBD1. With V trimmed by 6 bases and J by 4 bases, 5 bases remained unmatched. This CDR3 is built from 13 residues. From germline, CDR1 is SQVTM and CDR2 ANQGSEA. The CDR3 sequence is CSVDRGQAETQYF. The CDR3 coding sequence is TGCAGCGTCGACAGGGGGCAAGCAGAGACCCAGTACTTC. Supplemented by reference TRBV29-1 and TRBJ2-5, the full variable domain reads SAVISQKPSRDICQRGTSLTIQCQVDSQVTMMFWYRQQPGQSLTLIATANQGSEATYESGFVIDKFPISRPNLTFSTLTVSNMSPEDSSIYLCSVDRGQAETQYFGPGTRLLVL.

The V and J genes are TRBV7-2 and TRBJ2-1, with a possible D match to TRBD1 (5 bases). V gave up 2 bases and J gave up 4 bases, with 15 bases separating them. From germline, CDR1 is SGHTA and CDR2 FQGNSA. The CDR3 consists of 16 residues. CDR3 amino acids: CASSLSPGAAYNEQFF. The CDR3 bases are TGTGCCAGCAGCTTAAGTCCTGGGGCCGCGTACAATGAGCAGTTCTTC.

The chain uses TRBV7-9 and TRBJ1-2; possibly TRBD1 for D (5 bases). V was cut by 3 bases and J by 0 bases, with 11 bases left in between. Germline V gives CDR1 SEHNR, CDR2 FQNEAQ (reference sequence). This CDR3 is built from 15 residues. CDR3 bases: TGTGCCAGCAGCTTGTTCGACAGTTCTAACTATGGCTACACCTTC. Protein product: CASSLFDSSNYGYTF.

The chain uses TRBV20-1 and TRBJ1-4; D is ambiguous. The V gene lost 6 bases and the J gene lost 0 bases, with 8 bases spanning the gap. The length of the CDR3 is 13 residues. Per germline, CDR1 DFQATT and CDR2 SNEGSKA (reference sequence). Here the CDR3 reads CSAYRPTNEKLFF. DNA of the CDR3: TGCAGTGCCTACAGACCAACTAATGAAAAACTGTTTTTT.

CDR3 sequence: CASRIQVAETQFF. The CDR3, as DNA: TGTGCCAGCAGAATACAGGTTGCAGAGACCCAGTTCTTC. The chain is built from TRBV2 and TRBJ2-1, with D tentatively TRBD1 (5 bases). This CDR3 spans 13 amino acids. Germline lookup yields CDR1 SNHLY and CDR2 FYNNEI. Trimming removed 6 bases at V and 13 bases at J, with 19 bases between.

This rearrangement joins TRBV7-6 to TRBJ2-7; possibly TRBD2 for D (7 bases). V gave up 5 bases and J gave up 7 bases, with 18 bases separating them. In germline, CDR1 is SGHVS, CDR2 FNYEAQ. The CDR3 spans 14 residues. This CDR3 is CASSPIRGAGEQYF. The CDR3 nucleotides read TGTGCCAGCAGCCCAATACGGGGGGCGGGTGAGCAGTACTTC.

This clonotype was seen more than once but under ten times. The chain employs TRBV20-1 and TRBJ2-3, with 10 bases identical to TRBD1. The CDR3 consists of 16 residues. Germline assignment: CDR1 DFQATT and CDR2 SNEGSKA (reference sequence). Germline trimming cut 0 bases from V and 0 bases from J; bases unmatched to any gene: 3. In DNA form, the CDR3 reads TGCAGTGCTAGAGATCGGGACAGGGGTAGCACAGATACGCAGTATTTT. Translation: CSARDRDRGSTDTQYF.

This chain joins TRBV28 and TRBJ2-7, with D maybe TRBD2 (6 bases). The CDR3 is 15 residues long. CDR1 is MDHEN and CDR2 is SYDVKM in the germline V gene. Trimming pared 6 bases from V and 6 bases from J, leaving 21 bases between. The CDR3 spells CASSPTLTRRGEQYF. CDR3 sequence (DNA): TGTGCCAGCAGCCCAACTCTAACACGGCGGGGCGAGCAGTACTTC.

The chain has TRBV7-2 and TRBJ2-7; 8 bases line up with TRBD2. Per germline, CDR1 SGHTA and CDR2 FQGNSA. The CDR3 spans 20 residues. The V gene end was trimmed by 1 base and the J gene end by 2 bases; junction bases not matched to a gene: 19. CDR3 sequence reads: CASSLVRGLVGAEAPYEQYF. CDR3 in DNA: TGTGCCAGCAGCTTAGTAAGGGGACTAGTGGGAGCCGAGGCCCCCTACGAGCAGTACTTC.

This chain connects TRBV14 to TRBJ2-1; TRBD2 matches at 10 bases. The germline V gene has CDR1 SGHDN and CDR2 FVKESK. V dropped 3 bases and J dropped 2; count of bases not matched to a gene: 4. The CDR3 spans 16 residues. CDR3 DNA: TGTGCCAGCAGCCAGACTAGCGGGTCTACCTACAATGAGCAGTTCTTC. The encoded protein is CASSQTSGSTYNEQFF.

V gene TRBV20-1 combines with J gene TRBJ1-2; no clear D. From germline, CDR1 is DFQATT and CDR2 SNEGSKA (reference sequence). This CDR3 region has 12 residues. The V end lost 5 bases, the J end lost 4 bases, and 11 bases lay between the germline ends. The CDR3 loop is CSARTAAYGYTF. CDR3 DNA: TGCAGTGCTCGGACGGCAGCCTATGGCTACACCTTC.